A single sample gave rise to the 24 T cell receptor beta chains below, sequenced in a study of cytomegalovirus exposure and HLA in healthy donors. PCR employed 60 Vbeta and 13 Jbeta primers. Some clones are missing from TCRdb's copy, which holds only in-frame ones; the method was immunoSEQ multiplex PCR. The sample lists about 130,000 clones; approximately 80% were seen once. Sequencing input: PBMCs. All receptors derive from a man aged 25-45 years in good health and CMV-seropositive.

This sequence joins TRBV18 and TRBJ2-3, with 8 positions matching TRBD1. The CDR3 runs to 15 residues. The trim removed 2 bases at V and 4 bases at J, leaving 5 bases unmatched. CDR1 KGHSH and CDR2 LQKENI come from the germline V gene. The DNA of the CDR3 is TGTGCCAGCTCACCAAACAGGGGGTCCCCAGATACGCAGTATTTT. Protein: CASSPNRGSPDTQYF.

The chain links TRBV7-2 to TRBJ2-3; perhaps TRBD1 as D (5 bases). The germline CDR1 and CDR2 sequences are SGHTA and FQGNSA. Trimming removed 8 bases from V and 9 bases from J, with 18 bases in between. This CDR3 is 13 amino acids long. CDR3 residues: CASQWGGAKTQYF. In DNA, the CDR3 is TGTGCCAGCCAATGGGGTGGGGCGAAGACGCAGTATTTT.

The V call is TRBV27, the J call TRBJ1-2; 7 bases fit TRBD1. Germline V gene data show CDR1 as MNHEY and CDR2 as SMNVEV (reference sequence). V shed 5 bases, J shed 0 bases, and the junction held 3 bases outside the gene matches. This CDR3 contains 14 residues. The CDR3: CASSRDSPNYGYTF. The CDR3 coding sequence is TGTGCCAGCAGTAGGGACAGCCCTAACTATGGCTACACCTTC.

This chain joins TRBV5-1 and TRBJ1-1; D not certain. The CDR3 has 14 residues. CDR1 is SGHRS, CDR2 YFSETQ, per germline. Between the trimmed V and J ends, which lost 3 bases and 5 bases, there was a span of 14 bases. The CDR3 sequence is CASSSGPTSTEAFF. The CDR3 DNA reads as TGCGCCAGCAGCTCCGGTCCAACCTCGACTGAAGCTTTCTTT.

The rearrangement uses TRBV28 and TRBJ2-7; D is perhaps TRBD2 (6 bases). V was trimmed by 4 bases and J by 0 bases, leaving 10 bases between them. The CDR3 length is 14 residues. Germline loops: CDR1 MDHEN, CDR2 SYDVKM. The CDR3 is CASSSPSVSYEQYF. CDR3 coding DNA: TGTGCCAGCAGTTCCCCTAGCGTCTCCTACGAGCAGTACTTC.

The CDR3: CASSSRTGKTGELFF. The CDR3 DNA follows: TGTGCCAGCAGCTCTCGGACAGGGAAGACCGGGGAGCTGTTTTTT. The V gene is TRBV5-8, the J gene TRBJ2-2, with TRBD1 identical over 8 bases. Germline CDR1 reads SGHTS; CDR2 reads YDEGEE. V lost 3 bases, J lost 5 bases, and 6 bases stayed unmatched. The CDR3 spans 15 residues.

This rearrangement joins TRBV6-5 to TRBJ1-5, with TRBD1 matching 7 bases. The CDR3 is 15 amino acids. From germline, CDR1 is MNHEY and CDR2 SVGAGI. With 6 bases clipped from V and 0 bases from J, the junction kept 5 bases outside the gene matches. The CDR3 DNA follows: TGTGCCAGCAGAACCGGGACAGATAGCAATCAGCCCCAGCATTTT. Translating gives CASRTGTDSNQPQHF.

V is TRBV9 and J is TRBJ1-2; TRBD1 aligns across 9 bases. V lost 4 bases to trimming and J lost 4 bases; unmatched junction nucleotides: 8. This CDR3 is 15 amino acids long. In germline, CDR1 is SGDLS, CDR2 YYNGEE. In DNA form, the CDR3 reads TGTGCCAGCAGCCTTACCTCACAGGGGGCCTATGGCTACACCTTC. Its translation: CASSLTSQGAYGYTF.

This clone was seen a handful of times. The CDR3 is CASSLTGDYGYTF. In DNA, the CDR3 is TGTGCCAGCAGCTTAACAGGGGACTATGGCTACACCTTC. The V gene is TRBV11-1, the J gene TRBJ1-2, with 7 bases lining up with TRBD1. The CDR3 is made up of 13 amino acids. The V gene end was trimmed by 2 bases and the J gene end by 3 bases; junction bases not matched to a gene: 0. Per the germline V gene, CDR1 is SGHAT and CDR2 is FQDESV (reference sequence).

The rearrangement links TRBV13 to TRBJ2-2, with D possibly matching TRBD2 (6 bases). V was cut by 4 bases and J by 5 bases, with 11 bases left in between. The CDR3 extends over 14 amino acids. Germline V gene data show CDR1 as PRHDT and CDR2 as FYEKMQ (reference sequence). CDR3 nucleotides: TGTGCCAGCAGCTACCGGGAGTGGACCGGGGAGCTGTTTTTT. It specifies CASSYREWTGELFF. The full variable domain, with the rest looked up from reference TRBV13 and TRBJ2-2, is AAGVIQSPRHLIKEKRETATLKCYPIPRHDTVYWYQQGPGQDPQFLISFYEKMQSDKGSIPDRFSAQQFSDYHSELNMSSLELGDSALYFCASSYREWTGELFFGEGSRLTVL.

The CDR3 spells CAISKTGENEKLFF. DNA for the CDR3: TGTGCCATCAGTAAGACAGGAGAAAATGAAAAACTGTTTTTT. The chain uses TRBV10-3 and TRBJ1-4; D possibly corresponds to TRBD1 (6 bases). CDR3 length: 14 amino acids. Germline V CDR1 and CDR2: ENHRY, SYGVKD. The V end lost 5 bases, the J end lost 5 bases, and 12 bases lay between the germline ends.

The chain couples TRBV6-5 to TRBJ2-5; D remains unclear. Trimming took off 0 bases at V and 4 bases at J, with 9 bases between the two ends. Germline CDR1 is MNHEY and CDR2 is SVGAGI. The CDR3 covers 14 residues. In DNA form, the CDR3 reads TGTGCCAGCAGTTACTCGGAGTTCGGAGAGACCCAGTACTTC. Encoded protein: CASSYSEFGETQYF.

The chain recombines TRBV4-3 with TRBJ1-1; no clear D gene. Germline V gene data show CDR1 as LGHNA and CDR2 as YSLEER. This CDR3 spans 14 amino acids. V shed 1 base and J shed 4 bases, with 10 bases lying between them. This CDR3 reads CASSQVRVGTEAFF. DNA for the CDR3: TGCGCCAGCAGCCAAGTGAGGGTCGGCACTGAAGCTTTCTTT.

The chain recombines TRBV10-3 with TRBJ2-1; 14 positions match TRBD2. The ends lost 7 bases at V and 1 base at J; junction bases unmatched: 12. Looked up from germline, CDR1 is ENHRY and CDR2 is SYGVKD. The CDR3 contains 19 residues. Here the CDR3 reads CAITPGLAGVIPSYNEQFF. DNA of the CDR3: TGTGCCATCACCCCGGGACTAGCGGGAGTTATACCTTCCTACAATGAGCAGTTCTTC.

The V and J genes are TRBV7-2 and TRBJ2-7; 9 bases align to TRBD1. Germline CDR1 SGHTA, CDR2 FQGNSA. V lost 5 bases to trimming and J lost 7 bases; unmatched junction nucleotides: 9. The CDR3 has 14 residues. The chain's CDR3 is CASSRPGTGPEQYF. CDR3 sequence (DNA): TGTGCCAGCAGCCGACCCGGGACAGGGCCGGAGCAGTACTTC. The full variable domain, completed using reference TRBV7-2 and TRBJ2-7, is GAGVSQSPSNKVTEKGKDVELRCDPISGHTALYWYRQSLGQGLEFLIYFQGNSAPDKSGLPSDRFSAERTGGSVSTLTIQRTQQEDSAVYLCASSRPGTGPEQYFGPGTRLTVT.

For the CDR3, the DNA is TGCAGCGTTGAGGCCCGAGGGAATGAGCAGTTCTTC. It codes for CSVEARGNEQFF. The chain couples TRBV29-1 to TRBJ2-1; TRBD2 might be the D (5 bases). The CDR3 covers 12 residues. V lost 3 bases and J lost 7, with 10 bases in between. Germline V gene sequence: CDR1 SQVTM, CDR2 ANQGSEA.

V is TRBV9 and J is TRBJ2-1; weak D call: TRBD2 (6 bases). This CDR3 region has 15 residues. Germline CDR1 and CDR2: SGDLS and YYNGEE. V lost 0 bases, J lost 8 bases, and 15 bases lay in between. The CDR3 bases are TGTGCCAGCAGCGTAGGAACTAGCTTCATGGATGAGCAGTTCTTC. It yields the protein CASSVGTSFMDEQFF. Supplemented by reference TRBV9 and TRBJ2-1, the full variable domain reads DSGVTQTPKHLITATGQRVTLRCSPRSGDLSVYWYQQSLDQGLQFLIQYYNGEERAKGNILERFSAQQFPDLHSELNLSSLELGDSALYFCASSVGTSFMDEQFFGPGTRLTVL.

The rearrangement joins TRBV28 to TRBJ2-7; 8 bases align to TRBD1. V shed 11 bases and J 3 bases; nucleotides not matched to a gene: 9. This CDR3 is built from 13 residues. Per germline, CDR1 MDHEN and CDR2 SYDVKM. CDR3 coding DNA: TGTGCCGGCCAAGCAGGACAGGGCTACGAGCAGTACTTC. This encodes CAGQAGQGYEQYF.

This chain's CDR3 is CASSRDSLYEQYF. CDR3 DNA sequence: TGTGCCAGTAGCCGGGACAGCCTCTACGAGCAGTACTTC. The chain recombines TRBV19 with TRBJ2-7, with 7 nucleotides matching TRBD1. The CDR3 contains 13 residues. Germline V lookup: CDR1 LNHDA, CDR2 SQIVND (reference sequence). Trimming took 6 bases from V and 3 from J; bases not matched to a gene: 5.

The V and J genes are TRBV5-4 and TRBJ1-1; D might be TRBD1 (6 bases). Germline-derived CDR1 and CDR2 are SGHNT and YYREEE (reference sequence). The CDR3 covers 13 residues. V lost 1 base to trimming and J lost 3 bases, with 7 bases between them. CDR3 nucleotides: TGTGCCAGCAGCTTGCAGGGGTACACTGAAGCTTTCTTT. Protein sequence: CASSLQGYTEAFF.

The rearrangement uses TRBV5-1 and TRBJ2-7, with D maybe TRBD2 (6 bases). V lost 4 bases and J 7 bases, leaving 15 bases between the germline ends. This CDR3 is 13 amino acids long. Germline CDR1 reads SGHRS; CDR2 reads YFSETQ. In nucleotides, the CDR3 is TGCGCCAGCAGCCCCCGGGGGAGTATTGAGCAGTACTTC. Translation gives CASSPRGSIEQYF.

The rearrangement links TRBV19 to TRBJ1-5; TRBD1 might be the D (6 bases). Germline V gene data show CDR1 as LNHDA and CDR2 as SQIVND (reference sequence). The CDR3 contains 17 residues. V was trimmed by 8 bases and J by 0 bases, leaving 20 bases between them. As DNA, the CDR3 is TGTGCCAGTGGGGGGGGCGTTTTCCGCTATAGCAATCAGCCCCAGCATTTT. It encodes CASGGGVFRYSNQPQHF. The full variable domain, in which reference TRBV19 and TRBJ1-5 provide the parts outside the CDR3, is DGGITQSPKYLFRKEGQNVTLSCEQNLNHDAMYWYRQDPGQGLRLIYYSQIVNDFQKGDIAEGYSVSREKKESFPLTVTSAQKNPTAFYLCASGGGVFRYSNQPQHFGDGTRLSIL.

The chain uses TRBV6-5 and TRBJ2-7, with 8 bases aligning to TRBD2. The CDR3 extends over 15 amino acids. Germline V lookup: CDR1 MNHEY, CDR2 SVGAGI. Losses at the gene ends were 4 bases for V and 6 bases for J; bases not matched to a gene: 11. The CDR3 here is CASSSLRGGPFEQYF. The CDR3, as DNA: TGTGCCAGCAGTTCTCTTCGGGGGGGGCCTTTCGAGCAGTACTTC.

J is TRBJ1-4 and V is TRBV5-1; 10 bases line up with TRBD1. This CDR3 is 16 amino acids long. The ends lost 0 bases at V and 7 bases at J; junction bases unmatched: 6. Germline V lookup: CDR1 SGHRS, CDR2 YFSETQ. CDR3 amino acids: CASSLELTGGLEKLFF. As DNA, the CDR3 is TGCGCCAGCAGCTTGGAACTGACAGGGGGCCTTGAAAAACTGTTTTTT.